Following are 9 T cell receptor beta chains from one sample sequenced in a study of blood T cell repertoires in COVID-19. Using immunoSEQ multiplex PCR, the repertoire was profiled, and TCRdb retains in-frame clones only, with some absent. The sample holds about 120,000 clones, roughly 85% seen once. The sequenced sample was peripheral blood. The source of these receptors is a man aged 25-45 years with acute or convalescent COVID-19.

Remarks on this clone: Other DNA sequences in the same sample also yield this CDR3. The chain has TRBV5-1 and TRBJ2-3; no clear D. CDR3 size: 14 residues. CDR1 and CDR2 (germline): SGHRS, YFSETQ. Deletions cut 4 bases from V and 0 bases from J, with 9 bases between. As DNA, the CDR3 is TGCGCCAGCAGCCCTCCGGGTAGCACAGATACGCAGTATTTT. Translating gives CASSPPGSTDTQYF.

This chain uses TRBV6-5 with TRBJ1-1, with D hard to call. With 7 bases removed from V and 4 bases from J, the gap between germline ends came to 10 bases. Germline loops: CDR1 MNHEY, CDR2 SVGAGI. The CDR3 totals 12 residues. CDR3 bases: TGTGCCAGCATTGGTCGAGGCACTGAAGCTTTCTTT. This encodes CASIGRGTEAFF.

The CDR3 DNA is TGCGCCAGCAGCCAAGATCGAGACAGGGTTTCCTATGGCTACACCTTC. It translates to CASSQDRDRVSYGYTF. The chain joins TRBV4-1 to TRBJ1-2; TRBD1 agrees at 7 bases. The CDR3 covers 16 residues. Losses at the gene ends were 0 bases for V and 4 bases for J; bases not matched to a gene: 8. CDR1 and CDR2 (germline): MGHRA, YSYEKL.

This clone was seen just once. The gene calls are TRBV6-5 and TRBJ2-1; D is ambiguous. The CDR3 sequence is 13 residues long. V was trimmed by 8 bases and J by 0 bases, leaving 8 bases between them. CDR1 and CDR2 from the germline V gene are MNHEY and SVGAGI. CDR3 bases: TGTGCCAGCTTGCGCGTCTCCTACAATGAGCAGTTCTTC. Amino acids: CASLRVSYNEQFF.

The chain uses TRBV10-3 and TRBJ2-7; perhaps TRBD1 as D (6 bases). Germline V gene data show CDR1 as ENHRY and CDR2 as SYGVKD. This CDR3 has 13 amino acids. Trimming cost V 6 bases and J 0 bases, with 9 bases left between them. The CDR3 protein is CAISRDTSYEQYF. In DNA, the CDR3 is TGTGCCATCAGCCGGGACACCTCCTACGAGCAGTACTTC.

The V call is TRBV27, the J call TRBJ2-2; 7 nucleotides match TRBD2. The CDR3 runs to 17 residues. CDR1 is MNHEY, CDR2 SMNVEV, per germline (reference sequence). V trimming: 2 bases; J trimming: 4 bases; junction bases outside the gene matches: 10. As DNA, the CDR3 is TGTGCCAGCAGTTTACCCCCCGGGAGGCCGGGCACCGGGGAGCTGTTTTTT. Its translation: CASSLPPGRPGTGELFF.

V and J are TRBV6-5 and TRBJ2-3; 8 positions agree with TRBD1. Unmatched junction bases numbered 5, after V lost 2 bases and J lost 1 base. This CDR3 is built from 16 residues. Germline CDR1 MNHEY, CDR2 SVGAGI. For the CDR3, the DNA is TGTGCCAGCAGTTACGGGCAGGGGGCCGGCACAGATACGCAGTATTTT. This gives the protein CASSYGQGAGTDTQYF.

V usage is TRBV10-3 and J usage is TRBJ2-2, with TRBD1 as a possible D gene (5 bases). V was cut by 7 bases and J by 0 bases, with 12 bases left in between. The germline V gene encodes CDR1 ENHRY and CDR2 SYGVKD. CDR3 size: 15 residues. This CDR3 is CAIMDDSPNTGELFF. The CDR3 DNA reads as TGTGCCATCATGGATGACAGTCCGAACACCGGGGAGCTGTTTTTT.

This rearrangement joins TRBV4-3 to TRBJ1-5, with 8 nucleotides matching TRBD1. The germline V gene has CDR1 LGHNA and CDR2 YSLEER. Trimming cost V 1 base and J 0 bases; bases outside gene matches: 14. The CDR3 sequence is 20 residues long. The CDR3 nucleotides read TGCGCCAGCAGCCAAGGACTGTCCGGGACAGGCGCCTATAGCAATCAGCCCCAGCATTTT. It translates to CASSQGLSGTGAYSNQPQHF.